The entry below gives a single T cell receptor (beta chain) sequence along with its context. This clonotype was detected a few times. The specificity of this receptor is unknown. Per-base qualities were not stored, and no clone one base away is much larger. The CDR3 runs 13 amino acids, cysteine and phenylalanine included. The only DNA kept is the CDR3, 39 bases in frame from the first base. Cut back by 2 bases and 3 bases, the V and J ends lie 7 bases apart. Per the germline V gene, ENHRY is the CDR1 and SYGVKD is the CDR2. The library relied on 5' RACE. Sequencing was carried out with an Illumina HiSeq 2000. Template switching introduced a universal primer binding site; the final cDNA contained a unique molecular identifier, enabling accurate counting of TCR cDNA molecules. Specific primers in the conserved constant-segment region were used to synthesize first-strand cDNA for TCR alpha and beta chains. Each cDNA library was double barcoded, with a SMART-Mk sample barcode plus Illumina barcodes, to control for contamination. TruSeq adapter sequences, together with Illumina sample barcodes, were added in two successive PCR steps. The Illumina HiSeq platform was used with custom primers to sequence TCR alpha and beta cDNA libraries. The authors processed their data as follows. MiGEC processed the raw reads to extract unique molecular identifiers, while MiXCR was used to determine the CDR3 positions. For each individual, recombination models were inferred using an EM algorithm with the repgenHMM and IGoR tools. Shared clonotype analysis was performed with the tcR package in R, normalizing sharing by the product of cloneset sizes. To study raw recombination without the effects of thymic and clonal selection, out-of-frame nonproductive sequences were analyzed. TCRdb reprocessing: public reads trimmed at Q25 with fastp, clones called with MiXCR, in-frame beta chains kept. Each entry is one CDR3 protein sequence, shown with its most common DNA and genes. TCRdb's processing, not the study's, gives the V and J calls here. This sample is represented by around 1.7 million distinct CDR3 sequences; less than 35% of them were singletons. Of the sample, 0.27% is held by the ten largest clones.

Every donor in the study was a healthy Caucasian. This sample stems from a study of identical twins (dated by TCRdb to 2016 to 2018). For the study in its entirety: TCR alpha and beta repertoires from monozygotic twins, unrelated adults of various ages and cord blood were deep-sequenced to test whether fetal clonotypes persist. To rule out contamination, replicate twin experiments were performed at different times with different library preparation protocols.

The full study reports these points: Conclusions relied on cross-sectional statistical analysis, since the same donors could not be followed over many years. Compared with coincidental sharing between unrelated individuals, an excess of low generation-probability sequences was observed among out-of-frame TCR alpha sequences shared between twins. Abundant cord blood beta clonotypes had fewer insertions, young adult naive repertoires showed a similar but weaker trend, and memory repertoires showed no such trend. Invariant T cells such as MAIT and iNKT could partly confound zero-insertion analyses, although diverse VJ usage argued against such confounding for most clonotypes. A weaker excess of twin sharing was found in beta out-of-frame sequences because the signal-to-noise ratio was lowered by fewer shared sequences. In monozygotic twins, recombination models systematically underestimated out-of-frame TCR alpha sharing, but the models matched the sharing seen between unrelated individuals.

Sequencing input: cord blood. The chain joins TRBV10-3 to TRBJ2-5; the D gene cannot be named for sure. This receptor was taken from a newborn girl in good health. The bases read TGTGCCATCAGTGAGGGAGTAGAAGAGACCCAGTACTTC. This sequence encodes CAISEGVEETQYF.